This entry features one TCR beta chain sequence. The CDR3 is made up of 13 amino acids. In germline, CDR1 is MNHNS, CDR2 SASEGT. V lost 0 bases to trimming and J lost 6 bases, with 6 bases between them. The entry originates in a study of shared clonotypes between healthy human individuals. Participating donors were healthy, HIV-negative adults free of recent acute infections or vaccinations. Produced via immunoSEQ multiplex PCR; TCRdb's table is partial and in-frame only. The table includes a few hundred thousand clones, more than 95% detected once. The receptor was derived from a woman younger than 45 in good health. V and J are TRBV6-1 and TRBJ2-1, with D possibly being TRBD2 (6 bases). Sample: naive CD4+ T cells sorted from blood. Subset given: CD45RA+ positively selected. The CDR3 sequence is CASSEASGNEQFF. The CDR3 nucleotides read TGTGCCAGCAGTGAAGCTAGCGGCAATGAGCAGTTCTTC.